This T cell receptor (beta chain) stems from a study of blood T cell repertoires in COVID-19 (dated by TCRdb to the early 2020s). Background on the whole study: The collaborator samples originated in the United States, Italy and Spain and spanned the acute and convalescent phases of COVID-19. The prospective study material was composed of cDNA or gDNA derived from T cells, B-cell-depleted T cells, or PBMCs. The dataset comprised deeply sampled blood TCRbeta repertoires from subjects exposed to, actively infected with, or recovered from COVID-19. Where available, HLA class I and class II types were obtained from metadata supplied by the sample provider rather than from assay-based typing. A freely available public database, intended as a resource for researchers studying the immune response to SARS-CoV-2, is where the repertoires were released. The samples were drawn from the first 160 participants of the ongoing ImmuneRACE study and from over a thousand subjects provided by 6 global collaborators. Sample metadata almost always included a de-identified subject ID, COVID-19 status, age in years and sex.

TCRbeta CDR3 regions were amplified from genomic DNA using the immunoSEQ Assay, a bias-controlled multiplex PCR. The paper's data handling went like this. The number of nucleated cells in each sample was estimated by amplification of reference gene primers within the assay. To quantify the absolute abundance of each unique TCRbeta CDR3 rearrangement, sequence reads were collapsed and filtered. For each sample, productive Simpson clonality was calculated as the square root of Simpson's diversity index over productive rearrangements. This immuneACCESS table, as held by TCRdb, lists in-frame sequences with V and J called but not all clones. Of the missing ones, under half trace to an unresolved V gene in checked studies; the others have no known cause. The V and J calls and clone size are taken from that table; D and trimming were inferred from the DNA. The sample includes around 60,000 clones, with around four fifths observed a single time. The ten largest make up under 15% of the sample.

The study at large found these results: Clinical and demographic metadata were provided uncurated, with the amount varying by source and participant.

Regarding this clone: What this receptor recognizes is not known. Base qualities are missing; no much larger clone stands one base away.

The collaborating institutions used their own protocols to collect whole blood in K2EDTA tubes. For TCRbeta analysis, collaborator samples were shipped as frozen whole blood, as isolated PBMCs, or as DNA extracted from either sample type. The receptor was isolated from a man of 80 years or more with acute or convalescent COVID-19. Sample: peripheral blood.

This receptor has the CDR3 CASSKGAANNEKLFF. The bases read TGTGCCAGCAGTAAGGGAGCGGCAAATAATGAAAAACTGTTTTTT. Rearrangement joined TRBV6-5 to TRBJ1-4; the D gene cannot be resolved reliably. The CDR3, cysteine through phenylalanine, is 15 amino acids long. The entry retains the CDR3 DNA only, 45 bases that are in frame from base 1. The germline V gene supplies CDR1 MNHEY and CDR2 SVGAGI. V is pared back by 5 bases and J by 4 bases, with 14 bases lying between the germline termini.